These T cell receptor beta chains were read from a single sample in a study of T cells in Graves' hyperthyroidism and ophthalmopathy. TCRdb re-analysed the multiplex PCR reads in MiXCR, keeping a single row per CDR3 protein. The sample has more than 300,000 distinct CDR3 sequences; roughly 15% are singletons. Sequencing was carried out using blood. The source of these receptors is a woman younger than 45 with Graves' ophthalmopathy. CDR3s include the opening cysteine and the closing phenylalanine or tryptophan. The order of the fields is V gene, J gene, D gene, clone size, CDR3 DNA, CDR3 protein. A D gene is named only where the DNA matches it firmly. Expanded clones get a size class; other rows say once, few or many, or leave the size out.

V: TRBV6-1
J: TRBJ1-4
D: TRBD1
size: .
DNA: TGTGCCAGCACCCTCAACTCGGCAGGGGGTGAAAAACTGTTTTTT
CDR3: CASTLNSAGGEKLFF

V: TRBV2
J: TRBJ2-1
D: TRBD2
size: .
DNA: TGTGCCAGCAGTGAAGCGGCAACAGGGGGGACTAGCGGCCATGAGCAGTTCTTC
CDR3: CASSEAATGGTSGHEQFF

V: TRBV13
J: TRBJ2-3
D: .
size: many
DNA: TGTGCCAGCAGCTATGCTAGTGGACTAACGCGGGCAACGCCCAGCACAGATACGCAGTATTTT
CDR3: CASSYASGLTRATPSTDTQYF

V: TRBV27
J: TRBJ1-5
D: .
size: .
DNA: TGTGCCAGCAGTTTATCGGACAGAGTCAATCAGCCCCAGCATTTT
CDR3: CASSLSDRVNQPQHF

V: TRBV18
J: TRBJ1-6
D: .
size: .
DNA: TGTGCCAGCTCACCCGGGACCCTCGATTCACCCCTCCACTTT
CDR3: CASSPGTLDSPLHF

V: TRBV7-6
J: TRBJ1-6
D: TRBD1
size: many
DNA: TGTGCCAGCAGCGGAGCCGGGACAGGGACTAATTCACCCCTCCACTTT
CDR3: CASSGAGTGTNSPLHF

V: TRBV5-6
J: TRBJ2-5
D: TRBD2
size: once
DNA: TGTGCCAGTTTACTAGCGGGGGGTTTCCAAGAGACCCAGTACTTC
CDR3: CASLLAGGFQETQYF

V: TRBV18
J: TRBJ1-6
D: TRBD1
size: many
DNA: TGTGCCAGCTCACCAACGGGCGCAGGGGGTTTTTCACCCCTCCACTTT
CDR3: CASSPTGAGGFSPLHF

V: TRBV29-1
J: TRBJ1-5
D: .
size: .
DNA: TGCAGCGTACAACAGGCCGAGCATCAGCCCCAGCATTTT
CDR3: CSVQQAEHQPQHF

V: TRBV15
J: TRBJ1-5
D: TRBD1
size: .
DNA: TGTGCCACCAGCAGAGATCTCGCAGGGGGACGAAATCAGCCCCAGCATTTT
CDR3: CATSRDLAGGRNQPQHF

V: TRBV12-3/TRBV12-4
J: TRBJ1-4
D: .
size: many
DNA: TGTGCCAGCAGTTTATCGGGAGATTCTAATGAAAAACTGTTTTTT
CDR3: CASSLSGDSNEKLFF

V: TRBV18
J: TRBJ1-2
D: .
size: many
DNA: TGTGCCAGCTCACCAACTGGCAGGGAGGACTATGGCTACACCTTC
CDR3: CASSPTGREDYGYTF

V: TRBV19
J: TRBJ2-1
D: .
size: .
DNA: TGTGCCACTGCCCCGGGACGCAAGGCCCAGCGGTTCTTC
CDR3: CATAPGRKAQRFF

V: TRBV6-4
J: TRBJ2-4
D: .
size: .
DNA: TGTGCCAGCAGTGACTCGGCAGGGGGGGCCAAAAACATTCAGTACTTC
CDR3: CASSDSAGGAKNIQYF

V: TRBV10-3
J: TRBJ1-3
D: .
size: .
DNA: TGTGCCATCAGTGAGCTTTCCTCGTTAGGACGAGACTCTGGAAACACCATATATTTT
CDR3: CAISELSSLGRDSGNTIYF

V: TRBV28
J: TRBJ1-1
D: TRBD1
size: many
DNA: TGTGCCAGCAGTGGCGGGACAGAGCACACTGAAGCTTTCTTT
CDR3: CASSGGTEHTEAFF

V: TRBV20-1
J: TRBJ2-1
D: TRBD2
size: .
DNA: TGCAGTGCTTTATCGGGACTAGCGGGGGGGCCCGCCTACAATGAGCAGTTCTTC
CDR3: CSALSGLAGGPAYNEQFF

V: TRBV7-9
J: TRBJ2-3
D: .
size: many
DNA: TGTGCCAGCAGCTTTGGGACTAGCACAGATACGCAGTATTTT
CDR3: CASSFGTSTDTQYF

V: TRBV25-1
J: TRBJ2-5
D: .
size: few
DNA: TGTGCCAGTCAGGGGGAGGTGGAGACCCAGTACTTC
CDR3: CASQGEVETQYF

V: TRBV20-1
J: TRBJ1-6
D: .
size: few
DNA: TGCAGTGCTAGAGACCCCAGGACGCGGACAGACTATAATTCACCCCTCCACTTT
CDR3: CSARDPRTRTDYNSPLHF

V: TRBV19
J: TRBJ1-5
D: .
size: .
DNA: TGTGCCAGTAGTTTCCTTCCGACAGGAGGAAACAATCAGCCCCAGCATTTT
CDR3: CASSFLPTGGNNQPQHF

V: TRBV24-1
J: TRBJ2-5
D: TRBD2
size: many
DNA: TGTGCCACCAGTGAAGGGCTAGCGGGGGGTAAAGGAGAGACCCAGTACTTC
CDR3: CATSEGLAGGKGETQYF

V: TRBV29-1
J: TRBJ1-2
D: .
size: many
DNA: TGCAGCGCCTTGAATCGGGAAGGCTACACCTTC
CDR3: CSALNREGYTF

V: TRBV6-1
J: TRBJ1-6
D: .
size: many
DNA: TGTGCCAGCAGTAGCGCAGGGAGTCATCGGGGGTCACCCCTCCACTTT
CDR3: CASSSAGSHRGSPLHF

V: TRBV19
J: TRBJ2-3
D: .
size: few
DNA: TGTGCCAGTAGGCGGCAGTTGGGAGGAGATACGCAGTATTTT
CDR3: CASRRQLGGDTQYF

V: TRBV7-8
J: TRBJ1-3
D: .
size: .
DNA: TGTGCCAGCAGCTTAGTTACAGGCAGTCTCTCTGGAAACACCATATATTTT
CDR3: CASSLVTGSLSGNTIYF

V: TRBV28
J: TRBJ1-2
D: .
size: .
DNA: TGTGCCAGCAGTTTATCGGGGAGTCGTGGCTACACCTTC
CDR3: CASSLSGSRGYTF

V: TRBV2
J: TRBJ2-3
D: TRBD1
size: many
DNA: TGTGCCAGCAGTGGTGGCACAGGGGGGACAGATACGCAGTATTTT
CDR3: CASSGGTGGTDTQYF

V: TRBV3-1
J: TRBJ2-7
D: TRBD1
size: .
DNA: TGTGCCAGCAGCCGCCAGGGACAGTCCTACTCCTACGAGCAGTACTTC
CDR3: CASSRQGQSYSYEQYF

V: TRBV6-1
J: TRBJ2-1
D: .
size: few
DNA: TGTGCCAGCAGGCCCGGACAGTCCTCCTACAATGAGCAGTTCTTC
CDR3: CASRPGQSSYNEQFF

V: TRBV9
J: TRBJ2-7
D: .
size: .
DNA: TGTGCCAGCAGCGTAGGAGCCGCCGGGGGACAGAACCTCTACGAGCAGTACTTC
CDR3: CASSVGAAGGQNLYEQYF

V: TRBV6-1
J: TRBJ2-4
D: TRBD2
size: many
DNA: TGTGCCAGCAGTGAATCGGCCTGGCGGGGGGTAAACATTCAGTACTTC
CDR3: CASSESAWRGVNIQYF

V: TRBV10-2
J: TRBJ1-6
D: .
size: many
DNA: TGCGCCAGCAGTGACCTGGACAAAAGGCGTAATTCACCCCTCCACTTT
CDR3: CASSDLDKRRNSPLHF

V: TRBV30
J: TRBJ1-2
D: TRBD1
size: many
DNA: TGTGCCTGGAATTCTGGACAGGGGCGTTTCTATGGCTACACCTTC
CDR3: CAWNSGQGRFYGYTF

V: TRBV10-2
J: TRBJ1-6
D: .
size: .
DNA: TGCGCCAGCGCAGGGAATAATTCACCCCTCCACTTT
CDR3: CASAGNNSPLHF

V: TRBV9
J: TRBJ1-6
D: .
size: .
DNA: TGTGCCAGCAGCGTAGATAGCTCCAATTCACCCCTCCACTTT
CDR3: CASSVDSSNSPLHF

V: TRBV20-1
J: TRBJ2-1
D: TRBD2
size: many
DNA: TGCAGTGCGGGTGGACTAGCGGGGGACCCTTACAATGAGCAGTTCTTC
CDR3: CSAGGLAGDPYNEQFF

V: TRBV15
J: TRBJ1-1
D: .
size: .
DNA: TGTGCCACCAGCATACACCGGGGGAACACTGAAGCTTTCTTT
CDR3: CATSIHRGNTEAFF

V: TRBV19
J: TRBJ2-7
D: TRBD1
size: many
DNA: TGTGCCAGTACCGACAGGGGGACTGAGCAGTACTTC
CDR3: CASTDRGTEQYF

V: TRBV6-4
J: TRBJ2-3
D: TRBD1
size: many
DNA: TGTGCCAGCAGTGTGGGGACAGGGGCCCCAGATACGCAGTATTTT
CDR3: CASSVGTGAPDTQYF

V: TRBV20-1
J: TRBJ1-6
D: .
size: few
DNA: TGCAGTGCTAGAACCTCGGGGACAAGGCTATCTCCTATACATTCACCCCTCCACTTT
CDR3: CSARTSGTRLSPIHSPLHF

V: TRBV13
J: TRBJ2-1
D: .
size: many
DNA: TGTGCCAGCAGCTTAGTAGGGGAACCCTCCTACAATGAGCAGTTCTTC
CDR3: CASSLVGEPSYNEQFF

V: TRBV2
J: TRBJ2-2
D: TRBD1
size: many
DNA: TGTGCCAGCAGCGTGACAGGGATCACCGGGGAGCTGTTTTTT
CDR3: CASSVTGITGELFF

V: TRBV25-1
J: TRBJ1-2
D: .
size: .
DNA: TGTGCCAGCAGTGAACCGTTATCGAACTATGGCTACACCTTC
CDR3: CASSEPLSNYGYTF

V: TRBV9
J: TRBJ2-2
D: .
size: .
DNA: TGTGCCAGCAGCGTAGTCCCCGGGAAACCGAACACCGGGGAGCTGTTTTTT
CDR3: CASSVVPGKPNTGELFF

V: TRBV6-1
J: TRBJ1-4
D: TRBD1
size: .
DNA: TGTGCCAGCAGTGAACGATCCGGGACAGGCTGGTTCGTTAGTGAAAAACTGTTTTTT
CDR3: CASSERSGTGWFVSEKLFF